This T cell receptor beta chain appears in the sequencing data of a study of cytomegalovirus exposure and HLA in healthy donors. Overall study results and limits: A later look showed TCR association rates differing by HLA locus, highest for DRB1 and lowest for HLA-C. At a 0.05 false discovery rate, a later analysis found over 15,000 TCR beta sequences to be associated with HLA alleles. In an earlier analysis, productive rearrangement rates for most beta V segments clustered near 90% or 30%. Certain indistinguishable V segments, among them TRBV6-2 and TRBV6-3, were excluded.

This CDR3 spans 15 amino acids. V was pared by 6 bases and J by 2 bases, with 16 bases between. The germline V gene encodes CDR1 MNHNS and CDR2 SASEGT. Amplification used 60 Vbeta primers and 13 Jbeta primers. Repertoires were generated with immunoSEQ multiplex PCR, while TCRdb's copy carries only in-frame clones and drops some. Found here are around 150,000 clones, roughly three quarters of them singletons; the top ten hold around 2%. About this clone itself: No antigen is known for it.

The sequence was obtained from a man aged 25-45 years in good health and CMV-seronegative. This chain joins TRBV6-1 and TRBJ1-2; possibly TRBD1 for D (6 bases). The specimen sequenced was PBMCs. The CDR3 sequence is CASRVPGHRNYGYTF. The DNA of the CDR3 is TGTGCCAGCAGGGTTCCGGGACACCGGAACTATGGCTACACCTTC.